This is a list of T cell receptor beta chains from one sample in a study of blood T cell repertoires in COVID-19. Profiling relied on immunoSEQ multiplex PCR, and the TCRdb table lists in-frame clones only, not all of them. Of under 130,000 clones in the sample, 80% to 90% were seen once. Sequences were obtained from peripheral blood. The source is a human donor in a cohort sampled during active COVID-19. CDR3s include the opening cysteine and the closing phenylalanine or tryptophan. Fields, in order: D gene, clone size, J gene, CDR3 length, V gene, CDR3 DNA, CDR3 protein. The D gene is left open where the match is weak. A row's size may be missing; if present it is once, few, many or a size class.

D: NA
size: NA
J: TRBJ1-1
length: 15
V: TRBV19
DNA: TGTGCCAGTAGGTACAACACGAGGATGAACACTGAAGCTTTCTTT
CDR3: CASRYNTRMNTEAFF

D: TRBD1
size: once
J: TRBJ1-2
length: 15
V: TRBV2
DNA: TGTGCCAGCAGGACAGGGATTTCAGCTAACTATGGCTACACCTTC
CDR3: CASRTGISANYGYTF

D: TRBD1
size: NA
J: TRBJ1-1
length: 13
V: TRBV30
DNA: TGTGCCTGGAGTGCCCTCGGGACAGGGCATGCTTTCTTT
CDR3: CAWSALGTGHAFF

D: NA
size: few
J: TRBJ2-2
length: 13
V: TRBV11-2
DNA: TGTGCCAGCAGCTTCAGGGGCACCGGGGAGCTGTTTTTT
CDR3: CASSFRGTGELFF

D: NA
size: NA
J: TRBJ2-7
length: 18
V: TRBV4-1
DNA: TGCGCCAGCAGCCAAGAAGTGAGGGCGGGCGTGAGCTCCTACGAGCAGTACTTC
CDR3: CASSQEVRAGVSSYEQYF

D: TRBD2
size: NA
J: TRBJ2-7
length: 18
V: TRBV4-3
DNA: TGCGCCAGCAGCCAAGATCGATCCGCTAGCGGGAGGAGTTACGAGCAGTACTTC
CDR3: CASSQDRSASGRSYEQYF

D: NA
size: NA
J: TRBJ2-4
length: 13
V: TRBV28
DNA: TGTGCCAGCCACGGGGGAGCCAAAAACATTCAGTACTTC
CDR3: CASHGGAKNIQYF

D: NA
size: NA
J: TRBJ2-3
length: 15
V: TRBV28
DNA: TGTGCCAGCAGTTTCGGGGGAAGCCGCACAGATACGCAGTATTTT
CDR3: CASSFGGSRTDTQYF

D: TRBD1
size: NA
J: TRBJ2-7
length: 15
V: TRBV19
DNA: TGTGCCAGTAGTATCGGGACAGAACCCGCCTACGAGCAGTACTTC
CDR3: CASSIGTEPAYEQYF

D: NA
size: NA
J: TRBJ1-5
length: 14
V: TRBV27
DNA: TGTGCCAGCAGTTTTGGCCGAGGGAATCAGCCCCAGCATTTT
CDR3: CASSFGRGNQPQHF

D: TRBD1
size: NA
J: TRBJ2-5
length: 15
V: TRBV5-5
DNA: TGTGCCAGCAGCTTGTATGGACAGGGGGAAGAGACCCAGTACTTC
CDR3: CASSLYGQGEETQYF

D: TRBD1
size: NA
J: TRBJ2-7
length: 16
V: TRBV9
DNA: TGTGCCAGCAGCGTAGGGGGACAGGGCGAAATCTACGAGCAGTACTTC
CDR3: CASSVGGQGEIYEQYF

D: TRBD2
size: NA
J: TRBJ2-5
length: 15
V: TRBV6-4
DNA: TGTGCCAGCAGTGAACTAGCGGGGGTCCAAGAGACCCAGTACTTC
CDR3: CASSELAGVQETQYF

D: TRBD1
size: NA
J: TRBJ1-6
length: 15
V: TRBV13
DNA: TGTGCCAGCAGCTCGGACAGGGGCACAAGTTCACCCCTCCACTTT
CDR3: CASSSDRGTSSPLHF

D: TRBD1
size: NA
J: TRBJ2-1
length: 17
V: TRBV19
DNA: TGTGCCAGTAGTACCGAGACAGGGTTTAGCTCCTACAATGAGCAGTTCTTC
CDR3: CASSTETGFSSYNEQFF

D: TRBD1
size: NA
J: TRBJ1-5
length: 19
V: TRBV6-1
DNA: TGTGCCAGCAGTGTACTCAGGGGGCCGGATCACTATAGCAATCAGCCCCAGCATTTT
CDR3: CASSVLRGPDHYSNQPQHF

D: TRBD2
size: NA
J: TRBJ2-1
length: 19
V: TRBV28
DNA: TGTGCCAGCAGTCCGCGTGGAGCGGGAGCGGCTTGGTCCTACAATGAGCAGTTCTTC
CDR3: CASSPRGAGAAWSYNEQFF

D: NA
size: NA
J: TRBJ2-1
length: 15
V: TRBV6-5
DNA: TGTGCCAGCAGTTACTTTCGACTAGGTTCGGGGGTGCAGTTCTTC
CDR3: CASSYFRLGSGVQFF

D: TRBD2
size: NA
J: TRBJ2-5
length: 16
V: TRBV6-2/TRBV6-3
DNA: TGTGCCAGCAGTCGTCCTAGCGGGAGGGCCGGTGAGACCCAGTACTTC
CDR3: CASSRPSGRAGETQYF

D: TRBD1
size: NA
J: TRBJ2-7
length: 15
V: TRBV7-6
DNA: TGTGCCAGCAGCTTAGGCGACGACAGGGGGTACGAGCAGTACTTC
CDR3: CASSLGDDRGYEQYF

D: NA
size: NA
J: TRBJ2-3
length: 16
V: TRBV11-3
DNA: TGTGCCAGCAGCAACAGTCAGGGGACGAGCACAGATACGCAGTATTTT
CDR3: CASSNSQGTSTDTQYF

D: TRBD2
size: NA
J: TRBJ2-7
length: 15
V: TRBV3-1/TRBV3-2
DNA: TGTGCCAGCAGCCTAGCGGGAGGGCCTTCCTACGAGCAGTACTTC
CDR3: CASSLAGGPSYEQYF

D: NA
size: NA
J: TRBJ1-4
length: 14
V: TRBV14
DNA: TGTGCCAGCAGCAGAGGGATTTTGGGTGAAAAACTGTTTTTT
CDR3: CASSRGILGEKLFF

D: TRBD1
size: NA
J: TRBJ1-2
length: 17
V: TRBV9
DNA: TGTGCCAGCAGCCCCGGGGGGCAGGGGGCTGTTTACTATGGCTACACCTTC
CDR3: CASSPGGQGAVYYGYTF

D: TRBD1
size: few
J: TRBJ1-5
length: 16
V: TRBV19
DNA: TGTGCCAGTATTCCGTCGGACAGGGGGTTAAATCAGCCCCAGCATTTT
CDR3: CASIPSDRGLNQPQHF

D: TRBD1
size: NA
J: TRBJ1-2
length: 15
V: TRBV5-4
DNA: TGTGCCAGCAGCTTGGGGACAGGGCTGTCCTATGGCTACACCTTC
CDR3: CASSLGTGLSYGYTF

D: NA
size: NA
J: TRBJ2-2
length: 13
V: TRBV6-4
DNA: TGTGCCACCCAGCCGGCTAGCTCCGGGGAGCTGTTTTTT
CDR3: CATQPASSGELFF

D: TRBD1
size: NA
J: TRBJ2-4
length: 14
V: TRBV24-1
DNA: TGTGCCACCAGTGATTTGCGACAGGGAAACATTCAGTACTTC
CDR3: CATSDLRQGNIQYF

D: NA
size: NA
J: TRBJ1-2
length: 12
V: TRBV6-5
DNA: TGTGCCAGCAGTTCAGGGGCCTATGGCTACACCTTC
CDR3: CASSSGAYGYTF

D: NA
size: few
J: TRBJ1-1
length: 15
V: TRBV11-2
DNA: TGTGCCAGCAGCTTAAGTCCACAGTGGAACACTGAAGCTTTCTTT
CDR3: CASSLSPQWNTEAFF

D: TRBD1
size: few
J: TRBJ1-2
length: 15
V: TRBV10-3
DNA: TGTGCCATCAGTGAGTTCCGGGACAGGGGGTATGGCTACACCTTC
CDR3: CAISEFRDRGYGYTF

D: TRBD1
size: NA
J: TRBJ2-7
length: 16
V: TRBV5-1
DNA: TGCGCCAGCAGATCATCTCCGGGACAGGGGGTGTACGAGCAGTACTTC
CDR3: CASRSSPGQGVYEQYF

D: NA
size: once
J: TRBJ2-7
length: 14
V: TRBV11-2
DNA: TGTGCCAGCAGCTTAGGCCAGGGAGTAGGGGGGCAGTACTTC
CDR3: CASSLGQGVGGQYF

D: TRBD1
size: NA
J: TRBJ1-5
length: 14
V: TRBV5-1
DNA: TGCGCCAGCAGCCAAGGGAACAGGGGATCGCCCCAGCATTTT
CDR3: CASSQGNRGSPQHF

D: NA
size: once
J: TRBJ1-2
length: 13
V: TRBV18
DNA: TGTGCCAGCTCACCGTCGGGGGACGGTGGCTACACCTTC
CDR3: CASSPSGDGGYTF

D: NA
size: NA
J: TRBJ2-7
length: 12
V: TRBV29-1
DNA: TGCAGCGGCGGGACAGAATTCTACGAGCAGTACTTC
CDR3: CSGGTEFYEQYF

D: NA
size: NA
J: TRBJ2-3
length: 16
V: TRBV19
DNA: TGTGCCAGTAGTATAGGACAGACAACTAGCACAGATACGCAGTATTTT
CDR3: CASSIGQTTSTDTQYF

D: TRBD1
size: NA
J: TRBJ2-5
length: 16
V: TRBV9
DNA: TGTGCCAGCAGCGTCGGGACAGGGGGACGCCAAGAGACCCAGTACTTC
CDR3: CASSVGTGGRQETQYF

D: TRBD1
size: NA
J: TRBJ1-5
length: 14
V: TRBV28
DNA: TGTGCCAGCAGGGTGGGACAGGAGGGTCAGCCCCAGCATTTT
CDR3: CASRVGQEGQPQHF

D: TRBD2
size: NA
J: TRBJ2-5
length: 14
V: TRBV4-2
DNA: TGTGCCAGCAGCCAGGGGACTAGCCCCGAGACCCAGTACTTC
CDR3: CASSQGTSPETQYF

D: NA
size: NA
J: TRBJ1-3
length: 15
V: TRBV7-2
DNA: TGTGCCAGCAGCTTAAACGCAGGGGTCGGAAACACCATATATTTT
CDR3: CASSLNAGVGNTIYF

D: NA
size: NA
J: TRBJ1-2
length: 15
V: TRBV5-1
DNA: TGCGCCAGCAGGCAGGGGTTTTCGTCTAACTATGGCTACACCTTC
CDR3: CASRQGFSSNYGYTF

D: TRBD2
size: NA
J: TRBJ2-1
length: 17
V: TRBV5-1
DNA: TGCGCCAGCAGCTTGGCGGCTAGCGGGAGGGCTTACAATGAGCAGTTCTTC
CDR3: CASSLAASGRAYNEQFF

D: TRBD2
size: NA
J: TRBJ2-1
length: 15
V: TRBV27
DNA: TGTGCCAGCAGTCCCCTAGCGGCATCCTACAATGAGCAGTTCTTC
CDR3: CASSPLAASYNEQFF

D: NA
size: NA
J: TRBJ2-1
length: 16
V: TRBV5-1
DNA: TGCGCCAGCAGCCTACTAGTTTCCGCTAACTACAATGAGCAGTTCTTC
CDR3: CASSLLVSANYNEQFF

D: NA
size: NA
J: TRBJ2-1
length: 18
V: TRBV6-1
DNA: TGTGCCAGCAGTGAAGGCTCCGTCTTTCTGAGCTCCTACAATGAGCAGTTCTTC
CDR3: CASSEGSVFLSSYNEQFF

D: TRBD2
size: few
J: TRBJ2-5
length: 17
V: TRBV5-5
DNA: TGTGCCAGCAGCTTGGTAGTCCTAGCGGGGGTACTGGAGACCCAGTACTTC
CDR3: CASSLVVLAGVLETQYF

D: NA
size: NA
J: TRBJ2-3
length: 15
V: TRBV7-2
DNA: TGTGCCAGCAGCTTAACGGGTTTTAGCACAGATACGCAGTATTTT
CDR3: CASSLTGFSTDTQYF

D: TRBD1
size: NA
J: TRBJ2-7
length: 14
V: TRBV30
DNA: TGTGCCTGGACAACGGGGACAGGAAACTACGAGCAGTACTTC
CDR3: CAWTTGTGNYEQYF

D: NA
size: NA
J: TRBJ2-7
length: 10
V: TRBV2
DNA: TGTGCCAGCCAGGAGGGGGAGCAGTACTTC
CDR3: CASQEGEQYF

D: NA
size: NA
J: TRBJ2-7
length: 15
V: TRBV11-2
DNA: TGTGCCAGCAGCTTAGGAGGACAGACAATCTACGAGCAGTACTTC
CDR3: CASSLGGQTIYEQYF

D: TRBD1
size: NA
J: TRBJ2-7
length: 12
V: TRBV27
DNA: TGTGCCACCTCGACAGGGAACTACGAGCAGTACTTC
CDR3: CATSTGNYEQYF

D: NA
size: once
J: TRBJ2-7
length: 13
V: TRBV7-3
DNA: TGTGCCAGCAGCGACGGAGTAACCTACGAGCAGTACTTC
CDR3: CASSDGVTYEQYF

D: NA
size: NA
J: TRBJ1-1
length: 13
V: TRBV19
DNA: TGTGCCAGTAGACAGGGACTAGGCACTGAAGCTTTCTTT
CDR3: CASRQGLGTEAFF

D: TRBD1
size: NA
J: TRBJ2-2
length: 16
V: TRBV6-1
DNA: TGTGCCAGCAGTGCCCAGGGGGTACCGAACACCGGGGAGCTGTTTTTT
CDR3: CASSAQGVPNTGELFF

D: TRBD2
size: NA
J: TRBJ2-1
length: 18
V: TRBV3-1/TRBV3-2
DNA: TGTGCCAGCAGCCAAGGCTTCACTAGCGGGAGTCGAGGCAATGAGCAGTTCTTC
CDR3: CASSQGFTSGSRGNEQFF

D: TRBD1
size: NA
J: TRBJ1-4
length: 15
V: TRBV6-6
DNA: TGTGCCAGCAGTGGACCGGGACAGGGTAATGAAAAACTGTTTTTT
CDR3: CASSGPGQGNEKLFF

D: TRBD1
size: NA
J: TRBJ1-2
length: 17
V: TRBV19
DNA: TGTGCCAGTAGTAAGACCCCTGACAGGGCACTTTCCTATGGCTACACCTTC
CDR3: CASSKTPDRALSYGYTF

D: NA
size: NA
J: TRBJ2-7
length: 13
V: TRBV4-1
DNA: TGCGCCAGCAGCTTTATCTTTTCCTACGAGCAGTACTTC
CDR3: CASSFIFSYEQYF